This passage covers 11 T cell receptor beta chains from one sample sequenced in a study of vaccination and CD4 T cells after COVID-19. Treatment given: approximately 9-day PBMC culture with coronavirus spike peptide pools or control peptides (ViraFEST assay). Which antigens these TCRs recognize remains unknown. Cultured CD4+ T-cell DNA underwent Oncomine TCR Beta short-read sequencing. One entry per CDR3 protein, called by TCRdb with MiXCR from the PCR reads. The sample contains about 9,800 distinct CDR3 sequences, 30% to 40% of which appear only once. Input material: CD4+ T cells from blood, cultured in vitro. All receptors derive from a human donor who had recovered from COVID-19.

The chain links TRBV6-1 to TRBJ2-5, with 7 bases lining up with TRBD2. This CDR3 contains 13 residues. Germline assignment: CDR1 MNHNS and CDR2 SASEGT. V gave up 7 bases and J gave up 4 bases; unmatched junction bases: 6. The DNA for the CDR3 is TGTGCCAGCACCCCCCCGGGGGGAGAGACCCAGTACTTC. This gives the protein CASTPPGGETQYF.

The rearrangement uses TRBV7-2 and TRBJ2-3; D is unclear. The CDR3 sequence is 12 residues long. The V end was cut by 1 base, the J end by 4 bases, with 3 bases between. Germline V gives CDR1 SGHTA, CDR2 FQGNSA. CDR3 DNA sequence: TGTGCCAGCAGCTTAGACGCAGATACGCAGTATTTT. This codes for CASSLDADTQYF. The entire variable domain, with the rest obtained from reference TRBV7-2 and TRBJ2-3, is as follows: GAGVSQSPSNKVTEKGKDVELRCDPISGHTALYWYRQSLGQGLEFLIYFQGNSAPDKSGLPSDRFSAERTGGSVSTLTIQRTQQEDSAVYLCASSLDADTQYFGPGTRLTVL.

This clonotype came up once. The CDR3 loop is CASSSTSGDTDTQYF. The CDR3 DNA reads as TGTGCCAGCAGTTCGACTAGCGGAGACACAGATACGCAGTATTTT. The rearrangement uses TRBV5-4 and TRBJ2-3; TRBD2 aligns across 9 bases. CDR3 length: 15 residues. Looked up from germline, CDR1 is SGHNT and CDR2 is YYREEE (reference sequence). V shed 5 bases, J shed 2 bases, and the junction held 6 bases outside the gene matches.

This chain connects TRBV7-8 to TRBJ2-3; possibly TRBD2 for D (7 bases). There are 16 residues in the CDR3. The germline V gene encodes CDR1 SGHVS and CDR2 FQNEAQ. The V gene lost 5 bases and the J gene lost 1 base, with 16 bases spanning the gap. The CDR3 DNA reads as TGTGCCAGCAGCCCACTAGCGAGGGGGGGCACAGATACGCAGTATTTT. Protein product: CASSPLARGGTDTQYF.

The V call is TRBV6-1, the J call TRBJ1-1, with a tentative D call TRBD1 (5 bases). Germline assignment: CDR1 MNHNS and CDR2 SASEGT. The V gene lost 4 bases and the J gene lost 3 bases, with 6 bases spanning the gap. This CDR3 has 12 amino acids. CDR3: CASSAGDTEAFF. CDR3 nucleotides: TGTGCCAGCAGTGCGGGGGACACTGAAGCTTTCTTT.

The gene calls are TRBV5-1 and TRBJ2-3; TRBD2 matches 8 bases. CDR3 size: 16 residues. From germline, CDR1 is SGHRS and CDR2 YFSETQ. V lost 0 bases to trimming and J lost 5 bases; unmatched junction nucleotides: 8. The CDR3 nucleotides are TGCGCCAGCAGCTTGGAATTGGCGGGGGGAGGAGATACGCAGTATTTT. This sequence encodes CASSLELAGGGDTQYF.

The V call is TRBV6-1, the J call TRBJ1-1; 8 positions agree with TRBD1. This CDR3 spans 15 amino acids. The V gene end was trimmed by 6 bases and the J gene end by 4 bases; junction bases not matched to a gene: 10. Germline CDR1 reads MNHNS; CDR2 reads SASEGT. CDR3 nucleotide sequence: TGTGCCAGCAGCGCCGTGGACAGGGCGAGCACTGAAGCTTTCTTT. This codes for CASSAVDRASTEAFF.

This clonotype was seen only a few times. The rearrangement uses TRBV18 and TRBJ1-4; 7 bases are shared with TRBD1. The CDR3 runs 15 residues. CDR1 and CDR2 from the germline V gene are KGHSH and LQKENI. The trim removed 2 bases at V and 3 bases at J, leaving 3 bases unmatched. DNA for the CDR3: TGTGCCAGCTCACCATGGACAGGCCCTAATGAAAAACTGTTTTTT. It codes for CASSPWTGPNEKLFF.

The CDR3 loop reads CSASAGEGNQPQHF. The CDR3 DNA sequence: TGCAGTGCTAGTGCGGGGGAAGGCAATCAGCCCCAGCATTTT. This rearrangement joins TRBV20-1 to TRBJ1-5; a possible D gene is TRBD1 (5 bases). The CDR3 is made up of 14 amino acids. V was pared by 3 bases and J by 2 bases, with 11 bases between. Looked up from germline, CDR1 is DFQATT and CDR2 is SNEGSKA (reference sequence).

This clonotype was picked up a small number of times. DNA for the CDR3: TGTGCCAGCAGTTTAGCGGTCAGGGTGGGGGATCCTGGCTACACCTTC. Amino acids: CASSLAVRVGDPGYTF. V is TRBV12-3 or TRBV12-4 and J is TRBJ1-2; perhaps TRBD1 as D (5 bases). The CDR3 spans 16 residues. V lost 0 bases and J 7 bases, leaving 18 bases between the germline ends.

This clonotype was observed a handful of times. The V and J genes are TRBV2 and TRBJ2-3; D is uncertain. The V end was cut by 1 base, the J end by 2 bases, with 4 bases between. Germline CDR1 SNHLY, CDR2 FYNNEI. CDR3 length equals 13 residues. CDR3 bases: TGTGCCAGCAGTGAAGACTACACAGATACGCAGTATTTT. Translating it yields CASSEDYTDTQYF.